This paragraph reports one T cell receptor beta chain. Its matching antigen is unknown. As to treatment: some 19 received Ad26.COV2.S at low or high dose, single or two shots; several received placebo; per-sample allocation not given. Sampling was done on day 63 after the first vaccine or placebo injection. It was an adult aged 18-55 years in Boston who was the donor. This CDR3 contains 13 residues. V shed 5 bases and J shed 1 base, with 9 bases lying between them. The germline V gene encodes CDR1 LNHDA and CDR2 SQIVND (reference sequence). The data are from a study of Ad26.COV2.S vaccination and SARS-CoV-2 variants. Overall study results and limits: Breadth measured for non-spike TCRs was similar across vaccine and placebo recipients.

Clones were read by immunoSEQ multiplex PCR, and TCRdb kept only the in-frame ones, dropping some. This sample has about 440,000 clones; around 88% occur once, and the top ten carry roughly 13%. The material sequenced was peripheral blood, taken in a trial of Ad26.COV2.S vaccine versus placebo. The rearrangement joins TRBV19 to TRBJ2-7; the D is unclear. This TCR was sampled from a person aged 18-65 years who received the Ad26.COV2.S COVID-19 vaccine or a placebo. CDR3 residues: CASSRRPSYEQYF. CDR3 in DNA: TGTGCCAGTAGTCGACGACCGTCCTACGAGCAGTACTTC.